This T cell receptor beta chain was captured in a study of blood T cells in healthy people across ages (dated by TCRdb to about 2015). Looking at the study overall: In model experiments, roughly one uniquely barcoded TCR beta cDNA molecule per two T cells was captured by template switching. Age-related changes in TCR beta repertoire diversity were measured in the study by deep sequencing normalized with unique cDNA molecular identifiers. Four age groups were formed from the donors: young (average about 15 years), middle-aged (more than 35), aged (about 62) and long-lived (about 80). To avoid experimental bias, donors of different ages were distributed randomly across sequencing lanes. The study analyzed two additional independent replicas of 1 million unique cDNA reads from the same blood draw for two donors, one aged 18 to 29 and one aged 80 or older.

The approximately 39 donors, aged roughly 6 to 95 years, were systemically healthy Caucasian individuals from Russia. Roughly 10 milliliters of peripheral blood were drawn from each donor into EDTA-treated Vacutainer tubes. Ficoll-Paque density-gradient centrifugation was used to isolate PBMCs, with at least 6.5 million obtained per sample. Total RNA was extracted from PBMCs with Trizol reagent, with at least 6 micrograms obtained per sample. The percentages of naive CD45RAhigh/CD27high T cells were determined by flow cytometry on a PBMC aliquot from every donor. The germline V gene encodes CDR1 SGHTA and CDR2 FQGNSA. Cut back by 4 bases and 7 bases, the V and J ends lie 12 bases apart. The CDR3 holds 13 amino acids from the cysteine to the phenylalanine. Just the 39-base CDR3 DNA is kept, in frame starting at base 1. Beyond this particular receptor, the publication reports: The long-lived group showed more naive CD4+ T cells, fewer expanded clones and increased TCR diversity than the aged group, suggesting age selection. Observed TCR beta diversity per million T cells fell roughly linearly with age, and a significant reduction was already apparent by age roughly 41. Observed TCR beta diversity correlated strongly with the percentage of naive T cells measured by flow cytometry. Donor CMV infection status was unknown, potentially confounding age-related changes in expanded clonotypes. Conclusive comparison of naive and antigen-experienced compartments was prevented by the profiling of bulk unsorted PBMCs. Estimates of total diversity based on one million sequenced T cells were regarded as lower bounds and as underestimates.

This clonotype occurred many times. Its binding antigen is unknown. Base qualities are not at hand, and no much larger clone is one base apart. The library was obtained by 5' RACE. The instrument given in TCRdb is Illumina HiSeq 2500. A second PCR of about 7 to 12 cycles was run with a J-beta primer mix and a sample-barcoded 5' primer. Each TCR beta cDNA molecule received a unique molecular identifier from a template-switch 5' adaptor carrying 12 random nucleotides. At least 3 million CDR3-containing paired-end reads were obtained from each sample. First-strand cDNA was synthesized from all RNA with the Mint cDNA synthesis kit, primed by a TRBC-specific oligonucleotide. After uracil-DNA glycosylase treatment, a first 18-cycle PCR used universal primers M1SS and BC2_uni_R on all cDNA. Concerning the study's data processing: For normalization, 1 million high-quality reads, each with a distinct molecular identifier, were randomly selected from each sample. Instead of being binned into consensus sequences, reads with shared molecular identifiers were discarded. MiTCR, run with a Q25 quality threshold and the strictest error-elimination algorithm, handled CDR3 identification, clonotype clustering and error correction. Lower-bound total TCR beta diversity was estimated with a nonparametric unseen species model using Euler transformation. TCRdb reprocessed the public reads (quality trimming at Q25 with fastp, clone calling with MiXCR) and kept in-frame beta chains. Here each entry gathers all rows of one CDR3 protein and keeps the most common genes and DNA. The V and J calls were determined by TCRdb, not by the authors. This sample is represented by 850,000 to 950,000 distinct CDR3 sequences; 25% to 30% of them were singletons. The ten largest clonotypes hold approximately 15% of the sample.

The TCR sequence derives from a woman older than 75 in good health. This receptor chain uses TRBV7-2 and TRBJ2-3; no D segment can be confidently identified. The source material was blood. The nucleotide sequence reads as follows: TGTGCCAGCAGCTCATTAGGCAGAAATACGCAGTATTTT. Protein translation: CASSSLGRNTQYF.